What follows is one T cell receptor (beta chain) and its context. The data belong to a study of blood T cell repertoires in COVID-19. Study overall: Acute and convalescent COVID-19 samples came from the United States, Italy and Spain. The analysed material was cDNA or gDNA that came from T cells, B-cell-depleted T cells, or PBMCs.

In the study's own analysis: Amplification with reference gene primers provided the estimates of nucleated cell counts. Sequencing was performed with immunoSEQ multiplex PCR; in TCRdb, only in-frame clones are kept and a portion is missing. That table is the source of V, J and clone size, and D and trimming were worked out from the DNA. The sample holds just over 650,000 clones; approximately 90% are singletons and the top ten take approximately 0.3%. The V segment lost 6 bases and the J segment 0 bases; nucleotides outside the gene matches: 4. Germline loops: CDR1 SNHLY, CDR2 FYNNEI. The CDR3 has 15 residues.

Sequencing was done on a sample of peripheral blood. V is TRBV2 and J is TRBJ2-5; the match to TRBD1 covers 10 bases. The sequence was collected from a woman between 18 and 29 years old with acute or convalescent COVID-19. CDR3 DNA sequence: TGTGCCAGCAGCGAGGACAGGGGGAACCAAGAGACCCAGTACTTC. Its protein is CASSEDRGNQETQYF.